This TCR beta chain is drawn from a study of blood T cells in healthy people across ages. Through a sample-barcoded 5' primer and a J-beta primer mix, a second PCR was run for roughly 6 to 12 cycles. Every individual sample yielded 2.5 million or more paired-end reads (each containing CDR3). One entry per CDR3 protein results from TCRdb running MiXCR on the 5' RACE reads. The data hold roughly 800,000 distinct CDR3 sequences, with about 53% observed a single time. Germline lookup yields CDR1 KGHSH and CDR2 LQKENI. The CDR3 runs to 17 residues. The V gene lost 0 bases and the J gene lost 2 bases, with 17 bases spanning the gap. Findings and limits, study-wide: Bulk PBMC profiling left naive and antigen-experienced comparisons inconclusive. Diversity of TCR beta per million T cells declined in a roughly linear way with age.

This clonotype was observed a few times. The antigen is undetermined. Individuals who donated were healthy Caucasians from Russia aged 6 to 90. Sequenced: blood. This chain joins TRBV18 and TRBJ2-7; D gene ambiguous. This receptor was taken from a man of 80 years or more in good health. The DNA for the CDR3 is TGTGCCAGCTCACCACCTCGGAGTCAATCCCCCACCTACGAGCAGTACTTC. It specifies CASSPPRSQSPTYEQYF.